This entry features one T cell receptor (beta chain) sequence. The antigen this receptor binds is unknown. Per-base quality was not reported, and no clone a single base away is much larger than it. The donors were roughly 39 Caucasian individuals from Russia, aged roughly 6 to 100 years, who were systemically healthy. About 9.8 milliliters of peripheral blood were drawn from each donor into EDTA-treated Vacutainer tubes. Ficoll-Paque density-gradient centrifugation was used to isolate PBMCs, with at least 7 million per sample. Trizol reagent was used to extract total RNA from the PBMCs, yielding at least 5.5 micrograms per sample. For every donor, an aliquot of PBMCs went through flow cytometry to measure the percentages of naive CD45RAhigh/CD27high T cells. The germline V gene encodes CDR1 MDHEN and CDR2 SYDVKM. V loses 3 bases, J loses 0 bases, and the germline ends lie 6 bases apart. From the cysteine up to the phenylalanine, the CDR3 has a length of 14 residues. Only the CDR3 part of the read is kept: 42 bases, read in frame from the first base.

This record belongs to a study of blood T cells in healthy people across ages (dated by TCRdb to the mid-2010s). As for the study more broadly: Template switching captured roughly one uniquely barcoded TCR beta cDNA molecule per two T cells in model experiments. The donors were split into four age groups: young (average about 15 years), middle-aged (around 37), aged (62) and long-lived (approximately 80). For two donors (one aged 18 to 30 and one aged 80 or older), the study analyzed two additional independent replicas of 1 million unique cDNA reads from the same blood draw. Using deep sequencing normalized with unique cDNA molecular identifiers, the study measured how TCR beta repertoire diversity changes with age. Overall study results and their limits: Observed TCR beta diversity per million T cells fell roughly linearly with age, and a significant reduction was already apparent by age around 40. Conclusive comparison of naive and antigen-experienced compartments was prevented by the profiling of bulk unsorted PBMCs. The percentage of naive T cells measured by flow cytometry correlated strongly with observed TCR beta diversity. Because the CMV infection status of the donors was unknown, age-related changes in expanded clonotypes may potentially have been confounded. Compared with the aged group, more naive CD4+ T cells, fewer expanded clones and increased TCR diversity were shown by the long-lived group, suggesting age selection. Estimates of total diversity based on one million sequenced T cells were considered lower bounds and underestimates.

The method behind the library was 5' RACE. TCRdb shows the sequencer as Illumina HiSeq 2500. A second PCR of roughly 6 to 11 cycles was run with a J-beta primer mix and a sample-barcoded 5' primer. A unique molecular identifier was introduced onto each TCR beta cDNA molecule by a template-switch 5' adaptor carrying 12 random nucleotides. Each sample yielded at least 3 million CDR3-containing paired-end reads. First-strand cDNA synthesis was performed from all RNA using the Mint cDNA synthesis kit, with priming by a TRBC-specific oligonucleotide. Following uracil-DNA glycosylase treatment, a first 18-cycle PCR with universal primers M1SS and BC2_uni_R was performed on all cDNA. Turning to the authors' computational methods: Each sample was normalized by randomly selecting 1 million high-quality reads, each carrying a distinct molecular identifier. Reads with shared molecular identifiers were discarded instead of being binned into consensus sequences. MiTCR, run with a Q25 quality threshold and the strictest error-elimination algorithm, handled CDR3 identification, clonotype clustering and error correction. A nonparametric unseen species model with Euler transformation was used to estimate a lower bound on total TCR beta diversity. Clones were called with MiXCR by TCRdb after fastp trimmed the public reads at Q25, and only in-frame beta chains were retained. Every distinct CDR3 protein forms one entry, paired with its most common genes and DNA. TCRdb, rather than the study authors, made the V and J calls. This sample gives fewer than 800,000 distinct CDR3 sequences in total; about 25% of them show up just once. Jointly, the top ten make up 9.4% of the sample.

This sample also appeared in a second study, on T cells of mothers and their children. As that second paper reports: Donors were nine systemically healthy Caucasian individuals: three mothers and their six children. cDNA synthesis used all of the extracted RNA, with 1.5 ug of RNA in each 15 ul reaction. In the second PCR, the M1S primer introduced both the sample barcodes and 2-4 random nucleotides. Each mother yielded over 8.5 million TCR beta CDR3 reads and each child about 3 million reads. Thymic selection shapes the output of TCR recombination in a similar way in related and unrelated pairs, and inherited differences have a minor effect. Normalized repertoire overlap in related mother-child pairs was always slightly higher than in unrelated mother-child pairs, but the difference was never significant. No persistent microchimeric T cell clones were found, with a detection sensitivity of roughly 100 clones per million clonotypes. The study used deep NGS to compare TCR beta repertoires of mothers and children, seeking features distinguishing related mother-child pairs from unrelated individuals. Mothers averaged roughly 36 +/- 4 years of age and children averaged around 10 +/- 4 years. After adapter ligation with NEBNext reagents, the libraries were sequenced on Illumina HiSeq 2000 with 100+100 nt paired-end reads. To prevent cross-contamination, the mother and child libraries were prepared one month apart and sequenced in separate runs. Between roughly 450,000 and 2,000,000 distinct TCR beta clonotypes were identified per donor. Naive TCR beta clonotypes were estimated from low-frequency clonotypes matched to each donor's FACS-determined naive share, without sorting.

This receptor chain uses TRBV28 and TRBJ2-4; the D segment cannot be called with confidence. The sequenced material came from blood. The sequence came from a boy aged 10-17 years in good health. The DNA sequence follows: TGTGCCAGCAGTTTTGTGATAGCCAAAAACATTCAGTACTTC. The encoded protein is CASSFVIAKNIQYF.